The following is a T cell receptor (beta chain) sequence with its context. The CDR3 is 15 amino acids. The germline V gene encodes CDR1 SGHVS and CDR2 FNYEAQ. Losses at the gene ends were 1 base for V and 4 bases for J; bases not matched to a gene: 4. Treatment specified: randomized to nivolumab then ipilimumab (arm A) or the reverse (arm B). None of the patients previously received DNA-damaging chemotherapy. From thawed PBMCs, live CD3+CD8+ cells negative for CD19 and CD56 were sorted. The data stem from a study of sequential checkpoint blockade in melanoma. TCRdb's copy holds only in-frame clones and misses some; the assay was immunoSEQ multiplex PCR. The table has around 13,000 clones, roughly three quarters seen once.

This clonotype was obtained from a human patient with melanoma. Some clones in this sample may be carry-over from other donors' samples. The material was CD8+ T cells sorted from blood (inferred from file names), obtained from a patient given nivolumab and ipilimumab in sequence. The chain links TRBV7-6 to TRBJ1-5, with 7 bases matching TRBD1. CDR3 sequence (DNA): TGTGCCAGCAGCTTAGGGACAGGTTTTAATCAGCCCCAGCATTTT. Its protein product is CASSLGTGFNQPQHF.